The present TCR beta chain was sequenced within a study of T cell clonality in common variable immunodeficiency. Generated by immunoSEQ multiplex PCR, the TCRdb table keeps only in-frame clones and is missing some. Recorded here are around 16,000 clones, none singletons. Germline-derived CDR1 and CDR2 are SGHVS and FNYEAQ. After removal of 4 bases from V and 7 bases from J, the junction contained 9 bases not matched to a gene. This CDR3 contains 14 residues. This clone appeared a few times. Antigen specificity is unknown. The DNA ends 3 residues before the CDR3 does, and the rest of the CDR3 is filled in from the germline J gene. The study's findings and limits: Fewer deletions and N-nucleotide insertions were reportedly seen in common variable immunodeficiency TCR beta sequences. Fewer TCRbeta clones were shared among CVID subjects than controls. T cell subpopulation sequencing would be needed to explain CVID clonality.

Source material: peripheral blood mononuclear cells. J is TRBJ1-1 and V is TRBV7-6, with 7 bases that match TRBD1. The TCR was taken from a human donor with common variable immunodeficiency. Partial CDR3 DNA: TGTGCCAGCAGCTCGGCAGACAGGGCCGTTGAA. As protein: CASSSADRAVE. The complete CDR3 sequence is CASSSADRAVEAFF.